The 4 T cell receptor beta chains below were found in one sample sequenced in a study of low-dose radiotherapy and immunotherapy resistance in tumors. Time point noted: after trial treatment. Treatment denoted: LDRT plus nivolumab, ipilimumab, low-dose cyclophosphamide and aspirin (RACIN trial). Primers used for first-strand cDNA, a TRAV- and TRBV-specific set, covered both alpha and beta chains. TCRs were amplified for approximately 21 PCR cycles with a constant-region primer and V-primer adapter. Each CDR3 protein is one row after TCRdb ran MiXCR on the reads. The sample includes approximately 80,000 distinct CDR3 sequences, over 15% of them seen just once. The material sequenced was PBMCs, taken after low-dose radiotherapy plus immunotherapy. These receptors all come from a male donor with prostate cancer.

This clonotype came up many times. The gene calls are TRBV4-1 and TRBJ2-3; TRBD2 agrees at 8 bases. V was pared by 2 bases and J by 0 bases, with 4 bases of the junction left unmatched. The CDR3 contains 16 residues. Germline CDR1 reads MGHRA; CDR2 reads YSYEKL. The chain's CDR3 is CASSQSGTRSTDTQYF. Here the CDR3 DNA reads TGCGCCAGCAGCCAAAGCGGGACTAGGAGCACAGATACGCAGTATTTT.

This clonotype was observed once. V usage is TRBV30 and J usage is TRBJ2-1; 8 nucleotides match TRBD1. V was pared by 5 bases and J by 2 bases, with 5 bases of the junction left unmatched. The CDR3 extends over 14 amino acids. Germline V gives CDR1 GTSNPN, CDR2 SVGIG (reference sequence). For the CDR3, the DNA is TGTGCCTGGGCGACAGGGGATACCTACAATGAGCAGTTCTTC. Its translation is CAWATGDTYNEQFF. The variable domain in full, completed from reference TRBV30 and TRBJ2-1, reads SQTIHQWPATLVQPVGSPLSLECTVEGTSNPNLYWYRQAAGRGLQLLFYSVGIGQISSEVPQNLSASRPQDRQFILSSKKLLLSDSGFYLCAWATGDTYNEQFFGPGTRLTVL.

This clonotype was counted ten times or more. V gene TRBV19 combines with J gene TRBJ2-2; TRBD2 might be the D (5 bases). In germline, CDR1 is LNHDA, CDR2 SQIVND (reference sequence). Trimming cost V 8 bases and J 3 bases, with 10 bases left between them. This CDR3 region has 13 residues. CDR3 in amino acids: CASAGEYTGELFF. The CDR3, as DNA: TGTGCCAGTGCCGGGGAATACACCGGGGAGCTGTTTTTT.

This clonotype was picked up many times. This chain connects TRBV19 to TRBJ2-1; 10 positions match TRBD2. This CDR3 comprises 15 residues. V shed 6 bases, J shed 6 bases, and the junction held 8 bases outside the gene matches. From germline, CDR1 is LNHDA and CDR2 SQIVND (reference sequence). The DNA for the CDR3 is TGTGCCAGTAGCCTAGCGGGAGTTGGAAGCAATGAGCAGTTCTTC. Translating gives CASSLAGVGSNEQFF.